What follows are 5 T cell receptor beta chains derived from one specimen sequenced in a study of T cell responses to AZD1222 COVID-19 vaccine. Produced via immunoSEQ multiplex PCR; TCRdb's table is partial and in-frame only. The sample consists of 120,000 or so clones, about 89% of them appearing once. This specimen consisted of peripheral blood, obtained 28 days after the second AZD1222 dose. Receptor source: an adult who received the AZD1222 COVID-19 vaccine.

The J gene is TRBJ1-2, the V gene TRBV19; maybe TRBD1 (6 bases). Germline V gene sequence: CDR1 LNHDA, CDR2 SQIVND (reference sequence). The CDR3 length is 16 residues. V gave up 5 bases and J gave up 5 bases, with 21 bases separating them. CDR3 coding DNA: TGTGCCAGTAGTGGACCGGGACACCTAACTGGGTATGGCTACACCTTC. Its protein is CASSGPGHLTGYGYTF.

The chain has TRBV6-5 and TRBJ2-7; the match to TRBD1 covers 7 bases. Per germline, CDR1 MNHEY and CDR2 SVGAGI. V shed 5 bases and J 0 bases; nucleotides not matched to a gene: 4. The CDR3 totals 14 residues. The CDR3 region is CASSHRGFSYEQYF. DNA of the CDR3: TGTGCCAGCAGTCACAGGGGCTTCTCCTACGAGCAGTACTTC.

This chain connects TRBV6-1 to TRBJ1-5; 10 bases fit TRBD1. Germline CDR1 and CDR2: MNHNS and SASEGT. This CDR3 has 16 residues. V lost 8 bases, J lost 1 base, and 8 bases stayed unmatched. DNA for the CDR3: TGTGCCAGCGGTGGTGACAGGGGGCTGAGCAATCAGCCCCAGCATTTT. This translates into CASGGDRGLSNQPQHF.

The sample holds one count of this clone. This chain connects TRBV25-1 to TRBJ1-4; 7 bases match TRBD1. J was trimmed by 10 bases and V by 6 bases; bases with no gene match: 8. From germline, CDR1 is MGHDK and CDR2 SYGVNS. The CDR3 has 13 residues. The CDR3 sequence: CASRATGEAKLFF. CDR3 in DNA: TGTGCCAGCAGGGCTACAGGGGAAGCAAAACTGTTTTTT.

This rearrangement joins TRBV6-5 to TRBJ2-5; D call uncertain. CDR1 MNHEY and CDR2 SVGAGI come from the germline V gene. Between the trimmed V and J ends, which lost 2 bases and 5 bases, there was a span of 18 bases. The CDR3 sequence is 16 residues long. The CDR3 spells CASSYNKATRRETQYF. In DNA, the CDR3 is TGTGCCAGCAGTTACAATAAGGCGACTCGCCGGGAGACCCAGTACTTC.